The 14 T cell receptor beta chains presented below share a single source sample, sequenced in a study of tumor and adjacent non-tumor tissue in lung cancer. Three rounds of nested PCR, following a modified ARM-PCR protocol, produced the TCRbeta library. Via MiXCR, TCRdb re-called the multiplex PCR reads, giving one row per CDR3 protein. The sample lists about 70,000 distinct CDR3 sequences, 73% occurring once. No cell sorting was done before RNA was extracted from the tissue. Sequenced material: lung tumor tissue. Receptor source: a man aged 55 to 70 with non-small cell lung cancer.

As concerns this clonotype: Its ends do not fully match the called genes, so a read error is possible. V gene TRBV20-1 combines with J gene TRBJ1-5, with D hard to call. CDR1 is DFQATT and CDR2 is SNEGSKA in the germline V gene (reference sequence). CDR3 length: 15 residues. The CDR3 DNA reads TGCTGTGCTAGCCTTTTTTCGGACGGTAATCAGCCTCAGCATTTT. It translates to CCASLFSDGNQPQHF.

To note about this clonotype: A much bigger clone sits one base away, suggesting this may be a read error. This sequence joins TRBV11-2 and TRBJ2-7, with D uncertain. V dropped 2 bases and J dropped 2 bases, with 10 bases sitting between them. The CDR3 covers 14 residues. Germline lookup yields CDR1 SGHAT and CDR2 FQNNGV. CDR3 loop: CASSLIDGAYEQYF. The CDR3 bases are TGTGCCAGCAGCTTAATCGACGGAGCCTACGAGCAGTACTTC.

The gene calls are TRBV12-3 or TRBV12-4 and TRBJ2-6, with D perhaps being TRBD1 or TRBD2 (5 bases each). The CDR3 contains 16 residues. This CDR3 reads CAGSVGTTTGANVLTF. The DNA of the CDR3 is TGTGCTGGCAGTGTCGGGACGACCACTGGGGCCAACGTCCTGACTTTC.

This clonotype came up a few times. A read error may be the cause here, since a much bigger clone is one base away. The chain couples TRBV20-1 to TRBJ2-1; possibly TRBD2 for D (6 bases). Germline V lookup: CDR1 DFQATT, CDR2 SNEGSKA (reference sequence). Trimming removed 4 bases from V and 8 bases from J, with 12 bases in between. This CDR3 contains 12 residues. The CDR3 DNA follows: TGCAGTGCTAACGGGAGTGACGATGAGCAGTTCTTC. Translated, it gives CSANGSDDEQFF.

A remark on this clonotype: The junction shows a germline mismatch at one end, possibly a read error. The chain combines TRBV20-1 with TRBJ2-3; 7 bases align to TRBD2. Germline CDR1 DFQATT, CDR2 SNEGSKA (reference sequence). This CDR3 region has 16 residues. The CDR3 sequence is CSARDPHGRSIDTQYF. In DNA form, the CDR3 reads TGCAGTGCTAGAGATCCCCACGGGAGGAGCATAGATACGCAGTATTTT.

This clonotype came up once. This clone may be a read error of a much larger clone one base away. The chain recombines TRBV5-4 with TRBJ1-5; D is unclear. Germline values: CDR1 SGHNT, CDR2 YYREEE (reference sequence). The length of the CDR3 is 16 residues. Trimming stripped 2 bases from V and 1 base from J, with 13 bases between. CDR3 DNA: TGTGCCAGCAGCTTCGACGCGGGCCCGAGCAATCAGCCCCAGCATTTT. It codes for CASSFDAGPSNQPQHF. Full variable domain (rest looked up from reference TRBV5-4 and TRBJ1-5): ETGVTQSPTHLIKTRGQQVTLRCSSQSGHNTVSWYQQALGQGPQFIFQYYREEENGRGNFPPRFSGLQFPNYSSELNVNALELDDSALYLCASSFDAGPSNQPQHFGDGTRLSIL.

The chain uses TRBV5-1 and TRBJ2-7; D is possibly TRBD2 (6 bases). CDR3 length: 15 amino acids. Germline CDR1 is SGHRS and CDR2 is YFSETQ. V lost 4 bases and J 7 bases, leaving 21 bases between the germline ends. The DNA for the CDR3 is TGCGCCAGCAGCCCGGGAGTCGGGATAGGGGAAGAGCAGTACTTC. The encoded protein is CASSPGVGIGEEQYF.

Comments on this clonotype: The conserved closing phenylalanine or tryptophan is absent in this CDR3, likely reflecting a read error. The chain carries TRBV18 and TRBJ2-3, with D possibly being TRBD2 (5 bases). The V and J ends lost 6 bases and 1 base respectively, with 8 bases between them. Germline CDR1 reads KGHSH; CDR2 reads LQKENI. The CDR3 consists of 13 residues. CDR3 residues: CASSHGGTDTQYS. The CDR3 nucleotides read TGTGCCAGCTCCCACGGGGGCACAGATACGCAGTATTCT.

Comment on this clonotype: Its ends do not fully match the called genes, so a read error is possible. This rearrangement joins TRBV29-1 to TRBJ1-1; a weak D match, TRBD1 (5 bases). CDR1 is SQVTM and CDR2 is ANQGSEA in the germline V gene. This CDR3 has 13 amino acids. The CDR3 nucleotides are TGCAGCGCCTCAGGGACCACGAACATTGAAGCTTTCTTT. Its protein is CSASGTTNIEAFF.

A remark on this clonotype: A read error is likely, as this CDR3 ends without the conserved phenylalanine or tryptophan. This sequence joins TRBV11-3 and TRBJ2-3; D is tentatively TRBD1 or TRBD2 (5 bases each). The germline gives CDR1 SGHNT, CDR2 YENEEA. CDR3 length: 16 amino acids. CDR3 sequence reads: CVSSSGLADSTGTQYS. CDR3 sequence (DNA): TGTGTCAGTAGCTCCGGGCTAGCAGATAGCACAGGTACGCAGTATTCT.

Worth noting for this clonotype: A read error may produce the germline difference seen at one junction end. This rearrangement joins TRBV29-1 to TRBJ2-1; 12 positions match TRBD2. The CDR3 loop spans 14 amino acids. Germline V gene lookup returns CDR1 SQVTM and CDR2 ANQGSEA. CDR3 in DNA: TGCAGCATCCGTCCCGGGACTAGCGGGTATGAACAGTTCTTC. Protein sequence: CSIRPGTSGYEQFF.

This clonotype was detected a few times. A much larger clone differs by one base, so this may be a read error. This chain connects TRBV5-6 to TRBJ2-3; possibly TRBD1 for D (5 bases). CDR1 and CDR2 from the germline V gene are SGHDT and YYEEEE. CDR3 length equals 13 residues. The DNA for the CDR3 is TGTGCCAGTTTGGTCTACCTAACAGGTACGCAGTATTTT. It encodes CASLVYLTGTQYF.

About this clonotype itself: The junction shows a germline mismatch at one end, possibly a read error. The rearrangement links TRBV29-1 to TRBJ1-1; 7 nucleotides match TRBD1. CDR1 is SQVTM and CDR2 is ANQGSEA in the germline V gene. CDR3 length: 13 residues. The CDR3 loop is CSSSAGGETETFF. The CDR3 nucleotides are TGCAGCTCCTCGGCAGGGGGGGAGACTGAAACTTTCTTT. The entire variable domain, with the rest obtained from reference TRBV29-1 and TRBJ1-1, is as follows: SAVISQKPSRDICQRGTSLTIQCQVDSQVTMMFWYRQQPGQSLTLIATANQGSEATYESGFVIDKFPISRPNLTFSTLTVSNMSPEDSSIYLCSSSAGGETETFFGQGTRLTVV.

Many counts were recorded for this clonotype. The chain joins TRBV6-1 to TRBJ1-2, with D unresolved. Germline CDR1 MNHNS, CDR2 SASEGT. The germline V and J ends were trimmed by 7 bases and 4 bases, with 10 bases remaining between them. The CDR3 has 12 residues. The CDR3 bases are TGTGCCAGCAATACAGACGTCTATGGCTACACCTTC. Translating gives CASNTDVYGYTF.